This entry describes one T cell receptor (beta chain). Its antigen is as yet unknown. The whole isolated RNA underwent reverse transcription, so sequencing captured expressed TCRB transcripts. Method: immunoSEQ multiplex PCR; TCRdb's copy keeps in-frame clones and lacks some. There are nearly 350,000 clones in the sample; approximately 9.9% occur only once, and less than 1.2% lies in the top ten. This record comes from a study of beta chain features in type 1 diabetes. Study conclusions and caveats: Moderate but significant shortening of TCRB CDR3s was recorded in all four CD4+ subsets from Type 1 diabetes patients.

Germline CDR1 reads WNHNN; CDR2 reads SYGVQD (reference sequence). CDR3 size: 13 residues. V lost 7 bases and J lost 0, with 8 bases in between. The chain recombines TRBV10-1 with TRBJ2-3; D is undetermined. The sequencing sample was made of central memory CD4+ T cells from blood. The receptor was derived from a man aged 25 to 40 with type 1 diabetes. The CDR3 nucleotides are TGCGCCAGCACTATAAGGAGCACAGATACGCAGTATTTT. It encodes CASTIRSTDTQYF.